This TCR beta chain was profiled in a study of blood T cell repertoires in COVID-19 (dated by TCRdb to 2018 to 2020). In the study overall: Collaborator samples came from the United States, Italy and Spain and covered acute and convalescent phases of COVID-19. The material from the prospective study consisted of cDNA or gDNA derived from T cells, B-cell-depleted T cells, or PBMCs. Subjects who had been exposed to COVID-19, were actively infected with it, or had recovered from it provided the deeply sampled blood TCRbeta repertoires that made up the dataset. A freely available public database, intended as a resource for researchers studying the immune response to SARS-CoV-2, is where the repertoires were released. The samples were drawn from two sources: the first 160 participants of the ongoing ImmuneRACE study, and over 950 subjects contributed by 6 global collaborators. A de-identified subject ID, COVID-19 status, age in years and sex were almost always included in the sample metadata. Where available, HLA class I and class II types were obtained from metadata supplied by the sample provider rather than from assay-based typing.

In the prospective study, participants were roughly 18 to 95 years old, resided in approximately 25 geographic areas of the United States, and were enrolled through a virtual design. In the prospective study, cohorts were assigned on the basis of participant-reported clinical history obtained from a screening survey and a study questionnaire. Recovered participants in ImmuneRACE Cohort 3 were defined by two consecutive negative NP/OP PCR tests, clearance by a healthcare professional, or resolution of symptoms. In the prospective study, mobile phlebotomists collected whole blood, serum and a nasopharyngeal or oropharyngeal swab from each participant. Participants in the prospective study had the option to provide additional blood draws and questionnaires over a 2-month period. Before DNA extraction, prospective study blood samples were shipped either frozen or at room temperature. Study-level results and caveats: Clinical and demographic metadata were provided uncurated, with the amount varying by source and participant.

Concerning this clone itself: Its antigen is currently not known. No base quality values were provided; no much bigger clone lies one nucleotide off.

The immunoSEQ Assay, a bias-controlled multiplex PCR, was used to amplify TCRbeta CDR3 regions from genomic DNA. From the authors' description of their analysis: The number of nucleated cells in each sample was estimated by amplification of reference gene primers within the assay. To quantify the absolute abundance of each unique TCRbeta CDR3 rearrangement, sequence reads were collapsed and filtered. For each sample, productive Simpson clonality was calculated as the square root of Simpson's diversity index over productive rearrangements. As stored in TCRdb, this immuneACCESS dataset retains in-frame rearrangements with V and J assigned. A fraction of the clones does not appear; measured against another copy, unresolved V genes explain less than half of the discrepancy, and the remainder lacks a known reason. The V and J calls and clone size were taken over from that table, and D and trimming were inferred from the DNA. For this sample the table gives some 210,000 clones, of which roughly four fifths were detected only once. The ten largest clones represent about 9% of the sample.

The source of this sequence is a middle-aged man who had recovered from COVID-19. Material for sequencing was PBMCs or T cells enriched from blood (not recorded which).

The DNA sequence is given as TGTGCCAGCAGCTTAGCCGGGACAGGGCCCTCCTACGAGCAGTACTTC. This is translated as CASSLAGTGPSYEQYF. The chain links TRBV7-6 with TRBJ2-7, with TRBD1 identical over 9 junction bases. Counted from cysteine to phenylalanine, this CDR3 has 16 amino acids. Just CDR3 DNA is preserved here, 48 bases in frame from base 1. Clipping removes 0 bases from V and 0 bases from J, with 3 as the unmatched junction base count. Taken from the germline V gene, the CDR1 and CDR2 loops are SGHVS and FNYEAQ.